The source of this TCR beta chain is a study of T-cell reconstitution after alpha-beta-depleted transplantation in children. Study-wide points: Fresh T-cell production supplied most of the T-cell counts and diversity seen one year after transplant. From surviving recipient T cells and thymic progenitors came the high day-60 TCRbeta diversity observed in some patients. Reports say that about two months after transplant, the alpha-beta T cells came out of several hundred graft clones that had expanded.

The library targeted TCRbeta and was prepared with unique molecular identifiers. TCRdb independently ran MiXCR on the PCR reads; one entry per CDR3 protein. The sample comprises 900,000 or so distinct CDR3 sequences, approximately 15% of which are singletons, and about 4.6% rests with the top ten. CDR3 length: 16 amino acids. Germline assignment: CDR1 DFQATT and CDR2 SNEGSKA (reference sequence). With 0 bases clipped from V and 4 bases from J, the junction kept 11 bases outside the gene matches. This clonotype was counted at least ten times. Its antigen is unknown. The sequence was collected from a male patient aged 10-17 years who had a stem cell transplant for acute lymphoblastic leukemia, so the T cells may come from the graft donor. The chain employs TRBV20-1 and TRBJ2-7, with TRBD2 matching 8 bases. This sample comprised PBMCs, mostly from graft donor cells, obtained 360 days after TCRalphabeta/CD19-depleted stem cell transplant. The CDR3 bases are TGCAGTGCTAGAGATTGGCTCAGCGGGAGTTCGTACGAGCAGTACTTC. This sequence encodes CSARDWLSGSSYEQYF.